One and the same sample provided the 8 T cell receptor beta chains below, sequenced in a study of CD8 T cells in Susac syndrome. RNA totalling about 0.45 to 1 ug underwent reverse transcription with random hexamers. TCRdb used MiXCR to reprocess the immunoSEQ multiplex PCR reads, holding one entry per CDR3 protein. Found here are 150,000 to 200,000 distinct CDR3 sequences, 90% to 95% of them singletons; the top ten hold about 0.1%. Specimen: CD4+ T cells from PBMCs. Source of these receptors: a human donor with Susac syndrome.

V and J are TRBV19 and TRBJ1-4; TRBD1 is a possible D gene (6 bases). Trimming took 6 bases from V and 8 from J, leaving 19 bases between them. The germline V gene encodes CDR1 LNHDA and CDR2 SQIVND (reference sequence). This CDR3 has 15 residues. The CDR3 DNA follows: TGTGCCAGTAGATCCCCGGACAGAGGAGGAGAAAAACTGTTTTTT. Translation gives CASRSPDRGGEKLFF. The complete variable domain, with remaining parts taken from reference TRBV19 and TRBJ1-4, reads DGGITQSPKYLFRKEGQNVTLSCEQNLNHDAMYWYRQDPGQGLRLIYYSQIVNDFQKGDIAEGYSVSREKKESFPLTVTSAQKNPTAFYLCASRSPDRGGEKLFFGSGTQLSVL.

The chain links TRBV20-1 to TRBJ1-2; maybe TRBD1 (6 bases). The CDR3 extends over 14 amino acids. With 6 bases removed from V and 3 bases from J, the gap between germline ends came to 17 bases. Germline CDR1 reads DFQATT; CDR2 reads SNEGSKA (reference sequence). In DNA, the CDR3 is TGCAGTGCCTGGGCCGCGGACAGTCACTATGGCTACACCTTC. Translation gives CSAWAADSHYGYTF.

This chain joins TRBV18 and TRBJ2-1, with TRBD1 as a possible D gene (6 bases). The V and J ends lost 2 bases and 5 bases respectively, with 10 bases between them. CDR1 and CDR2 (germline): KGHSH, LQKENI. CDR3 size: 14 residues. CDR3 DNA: TGTGCCAGCTCACCATGGGCAGGGGACAATGAGCAGTTCTTC. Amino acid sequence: CASSPWAGDNEQFF.

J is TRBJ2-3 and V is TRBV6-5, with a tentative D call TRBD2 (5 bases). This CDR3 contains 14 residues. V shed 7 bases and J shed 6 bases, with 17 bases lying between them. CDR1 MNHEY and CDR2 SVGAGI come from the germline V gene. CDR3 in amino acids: CASKQEGAWDTQYF. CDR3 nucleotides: TGTGCCAGCAAGCAAGAGGGAGCCTGGGATACGCAGTATTTT.

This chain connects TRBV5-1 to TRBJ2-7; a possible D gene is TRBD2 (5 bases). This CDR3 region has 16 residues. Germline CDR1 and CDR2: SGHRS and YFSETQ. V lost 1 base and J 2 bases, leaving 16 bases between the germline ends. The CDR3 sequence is CASSLTWSGFPYEQYF. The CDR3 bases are TGCGCCAGCAGCTTGACGTGGAGCGGTTTTCCCTACGAGCAGTACTTC.

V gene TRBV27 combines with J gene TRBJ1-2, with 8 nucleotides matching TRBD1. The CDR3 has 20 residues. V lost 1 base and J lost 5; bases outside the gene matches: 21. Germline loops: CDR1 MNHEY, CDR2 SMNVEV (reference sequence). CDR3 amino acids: CASSLYGDEIWRTGQYGYTF. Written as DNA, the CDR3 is TGTGCCAGCAGTTTATATGGCGACGAGATTTGGCGGACAGGGCAATATGGCTACACCTTC.

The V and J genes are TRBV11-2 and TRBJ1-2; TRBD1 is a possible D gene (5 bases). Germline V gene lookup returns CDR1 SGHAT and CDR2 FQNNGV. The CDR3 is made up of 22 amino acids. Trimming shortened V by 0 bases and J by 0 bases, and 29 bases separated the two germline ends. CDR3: CASSLDSKDTGFFLKANYGYTF. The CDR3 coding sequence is TGTGCCAGCAGCTTAGATTCTAAAGACACAGGTTTTTTTCTAAAAGCTAACTATGGCTACACCTTC.

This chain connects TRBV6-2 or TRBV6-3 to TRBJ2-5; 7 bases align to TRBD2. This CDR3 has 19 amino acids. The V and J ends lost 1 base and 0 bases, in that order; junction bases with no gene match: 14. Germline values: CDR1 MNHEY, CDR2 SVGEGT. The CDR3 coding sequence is TGTGCCAGCAGTTACTTAAGAGCGGGGCCATCCGGTTACCAAGAGACCCAGTACTTC. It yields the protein CASSYLRAGPSGYQETQYF.